These T cell receptor beta chains were read from a single sample in a study of circulating CD8 cells and anti-PD-1 response in melanoma. TCRdb analysed the reads with MiXCR anew, one entry per CDR3 protein. The sample contains several hundred distinct CDR3 sequences, under 10% of which appear only once. This material consisted of CD8+ T cells from PBMCs, taken at baseline or after one month of anti-PD-1 therapy (not recorded which). The receptor source for this set is a human donor with melanoma. Both conserved end residues are part of each CDR3. D genes are given only for firm matches. Not every row has a clone size; where given, it reads once, few, many or a size class.

size: medium-sized
D: TRBD1
V: TRBV4-3
J: TRBJ1-2
DNA: TGCGCCAGCAGCCAAGGATCGACAGGGGCGTCGGGCTACACCTTC
CDR3: CASSQGSTGASGYTF

size: medium-sized
D: .
V: TRBV19
J: TRBJ2-1
DNA: TGTGCCACGGACAACGCTAAGAACAATGAGCAGTTCTTC
CDR3: CATDNAKNNEQFF

size: .
D: .
V: TRBV19
J: TRBJ1-6
DNA: TGTGCCAGTAAACCAAAGTTGACTCTTTATAATTCACCCCTCCACTTT
CDR3: CASKPKLTLYNSPLHF

size: medium-sized
D: .
V: TRBV27
J: TRBJ1-1
DNA: TGTGCCAGCAGTTTACTAGGGGGGCGTACTGAAGCTTTCTTT
CDR3: CASSLLGGRTEAFF

size: medium-sized
D: TRBD1
V: TRBV5-6
J: TRBJ2-7
DNA: TGTGCCAGCAGCTTGAGGGACAGACCCTACGAGCAGTACTTC
CDR3: CASSLRDRPYEQYF

size: medium-sized
D: .
V: TRBV5-4
J: TRBJ1-2
DNA: TGTGCCAGCAGCTTGGAGGGCAGAATTTATGGCTACACCTTC
CDR3: CASSLEGRIYGYTF

size: medium-sized
D: .
V: TRBV11-2
J: TRBJ1-1
DNA: TGTGCCAGCAGCGATACAGGGAACACTGAAGCTTTCTTT
CDR3: CASSDTGNTEAFF

size: large
D: .
V: TRBV14
J: TRBJ2-1
DNA: TGTGCCAGCAGCGGACAAACCCTGCGGAATGAGCAGTTCTTC
CDR3: CASSGQTLRNEQFF

size: medium-sized
D: .
V: TRBV19
J: TRBJ2-1
DNA: TGTGCCAGTAGTATTCTAGGAAATGAGCAGTTCTTC
CDR3: CASSILGNEQFF

size: medium-sized
D: .
V: TRBV7-9
J: TRBJ1-1
DNA: TGTGCCAGCAGCTTATGGGTGAACACTGAAGCTTTCTTT
CDR3: CASSLWVNTEAFF

size: medium-sized
D: .
V: TRBV20-1
J: TRBJ2-1
DNA: TGCAGTGCCCGCTCGCCAGGGTCCTACAATGAGCAGTTCTTC
CDR3: CSARSPGSYNEQFF

size: .
D: .
V: TRBV13
J: TRBJ1-1
DNA: TGTGCCAGCAGCGCGGACACCGAAGCTTTCTTT
CDR3: CASSADTEAFF

size: medium-sized
D: .
V: TRBV19
J: TRBJ1-1
DNA: TGTGCCAGTAGTATTATGACTGAAGCTTTCTTT
CDR3: CASSIMTEAFF

size: medium-sized
D: TRBD2
V: TRBV19
J: TRBJ2-5
DNA: TGTGCCAGTAGAGGGACTAGTAAAGGTCCTGAGACCCAGTACTTC
CDR3: CASRGTSKGPETQYF

size: medium-sized
D: .
V: TRBV7-2
J: TRBJ2-3
DNA: TGTGCCAGCAGCTTAGATCCCGGGGGTACTAGCACAGATACGCAGTATTTT
CDR3: CASSLDPGGTSTDTQYF

size: hyperexpanded
D: .
V: TRBV19
J: TRBJ1-1
DNA: TGTGCCAGTAGTATAGGGAGGACTGAAGCTTTCTTT
CDR3: CASSIGRTEAFF

size: medium-sized
D: .
V: TRBV4-3
J: TRBJ2-7
DNA: TGCGCCAGCAGCCAAGACTTCGGACCCTACGAGCAGTACTTC
CDR3: CASSQDFGPYEQYF

size: few
D: .
V: TRBV5-4
J: TRBJ1-4
DNA: TGTGCCACCAAGCGAAACTCACCGAATGAAAAACTGTTTTTT
CDR3: CATKRNSPNEKLFF

size: medium-sized
D: .
V: TRBV6-5
J: TRBJ2-7
DNA: TGTGCCAGCAAGGGACAAACCCTATCCTACGAGCAGTACTTC
CDR3: CASKGQTLSYEQYF

size: medium-sized
D: TRBD1
V: TRBV28
J: TRBJ2-7
DNA: TGTGCCAGCAGTTTCGGGAATGGACAGGTTCCTTACGAGCAGTACTTC
CDR3: CASSFGNGQVPYEQYF

size: large
D: .
V: TRBV25-1
J: TRBJ2-3
DNA: TGTGCCAGCAGTGACCCTAGGTACACAGATACGCAGTATTTT
CDR3: CASSDPRYTDTQYF

size: medium-sized
D: .
V: TRBV29-1
J: TRBJ2-7
DNA: TGCAGCGTTGACGGGGAGCAGAACTACGAGCAGTACTTC
CDR3: CSVDGEQNYEQYF

size: large
D: .
V: TRBV2
J: TRBJ2-6
DNA: TGTGCCAGCAGTGAAACGTCGACCAACGTCCTGACTTTC
CDR3: CASSETSTNVLTF

size: medium-sized
D: TRBD1
V: TRBV9
J: TRBJ1-2
DNA: TGTGCCAGCAGCGGAGCCGGGGACAGGTTTGACTATGGCTACACCTTC
CDR3: CASSGAGDRFDYGYTF

size: large
D: .
V: TRBV20-1
J: TRBJ2-7
DNA: TGCAGTGCTAGACCCACGGACATACTAACCTACGAGCAGTACTTC
CDR3: CSARPTDILTYEQYF

size: few
D: .
V: TRBV19
J: TRBJ2-1
DNA: TGTGCCAGTAGTATGGCAGGGACGGCGAATGAGCAGTTCTTC
CDR3: CASSMAGTANEQFF

size: large
D: TRBD2
V: TRBV19
J: TRBJ2-1
DNA: TGTGCCACCACTGTGGGGGGGGACGGCAATGAGCAGTTCTTC
CDR3: CATTVGGDGNEQFF

size: .
D: TRBD1
V: TRBV28
J: TRBJ2-7
DNA: TGTGCCAGCAATTTGACCGGGACAGGGGGCCTATACGAGCAGTACTTT
CDR3: CASNLTGTGGLYEQYF

size: .
D: .
V: TRBV10-3
J: TRBJ2-7
DNA: TGTGCCATCAGTGAGGACGTACGGGCGGACGAGCAGTACTTC
CDR3: CAISEDVRADEQYF

size: medium-sized
D: .
V: TRBV7-9
J: TRBJ2-7
DNA: TGTGCCAGCAGCAAACTCCCCAGGGCCCACGAGCAGTACTTC
CDR3: CASSKLPRAHEQYF

size: .
D: TRBD2
V: TRBV2
J: TRBJ2-7
DNA: TGTGCCAGCAGTGAAGCGCCTAGCGGGGGATACGAGCAGTACTTC
CDR3: CASSEAPSGGYEQYF

size: medium-sized
D: .
V: TRBV10-3
J: TRBJ1-4
DNA: TGTGCCATCAGTGGAGAGTTTTGGGAAAAACTGTTTTTT
CDR3: CAISGEFWEKLFF

size: medium-sized
D: .
V: TRBV18
J: TRBJ1-3
DNA: TGTGCCAGCTCACCACCAGGCGGCTCTGGAAACACCATATATTTT
CDR3: CASSPPGGSGNTIYF

size: medium-sized
D: .
V: TRBV7-3
J: TRBJ1-2
DNA: TGTGCCAGCAGCTTAGGGCTGGTCTATGGCTACACCTTC
CDR3: CASSLGLVYGYTF

size: .
D: TRBD2
V: TRBV3-1
J: TRBJ2-3
DNA: TGTGCCAGCAGCCAAGAGGGACTTGGACTAGCGGGGGACACTAGCACAGATACGCAGTATTTT
CDR3: CASSQEGLGLAGDTSTDTQYF

size: medium-sized
D: TRBD2
V: TRBV7-3
J: TRBJ2-3
DNA: TGTGCCAGCAGCCATCCCATCAGCGGGGGGGCCGAATCAGATACGCAGTATTTT
CDR3: CASSHPISGGAESDTQYF

size: medium-sized
D: .
V: TRBV6-2/TRBV6-3
J: TRBJ1-1
DNA: TGTGCCAGCAGAACCCAGAAGAGACAGACCCCGGAAATGAACACTGAAGCTTTCTTT
CDR3: CASRTQKRQTPEMNTEAFF

size: large
D: .
V: TRBV4-3
J: TRBJ2-5
DNA: TGCGCCAGCAGCCAAGAGGGGCGGCGGGGAGAGACCCAGTACTTC
CDR3: CASSQEGRRGETQYF

size: medium-sized
D: .
V: TRBV2
J: TRBJ1-2
DNA: TGTGCCAGCAGTGAACTGACAGCTAACTATGGCTACACCTTC
CDR3: CASSELTANYGYTF

size: .
D: TRBD1
V: TRBV5-6
J: TRBJ1-3
DNA: TGTGCCAGCAGTGCCGGACAGGGGAATCGTGCCATATATTTT
CDR3: CASSAGQGNRAIYF

size: few
D: .
V: TRBV7-9
J: TRBJ2-7
DNA: TGTGCCAGCACCCCAGGGTCCTCCTACGAGCAGTACTTC
CDR3: CASTPGSSYEQYF

size: medium-sized
D: .
V: TRBV19
J: TRBJ2-3
DNA: TGTGCCAGTAGTATAAGTGGCGCCACAACCAGCAAGGATACGCAGTATTTT
CDR3: CASSISGATTSKDTQYF

size: large
D: .
V: TRBV10-2
J: TRBJ2-7
DNA: TGCGCCAGCAGTATCGCAAATGTGGCGTATGAGCAGTACTTC
CDR3: CASSIANVAYEQYF

size: few
D: .
V: TRBV19
J: TRBJ1-4
DNA: TGTGCCAGCAGTGGGGGAGTTTATGAAAAACTGTTTTTT
CDR3: CASSGGVYEKLFF

size: few
D: .
V: TRBV21-1
J: TRBJ2-1
DNA: TGTGCCAGCAGGGAATCCTACAATGAGCAGTTCTTC
CDR3: CASRESYNEQFF

size: medium-sized
D: TRBD1
V: TRBV27
J: TRBJ2-5
DNA: TGTGCCAGCAGTTTTGACAGGGCTGGCGAGACCCAGTACTTC
CDR3: CASSFDRAGETQYF

size: .
D: .
V: TRBV21-1
J: TRBJ2-7
DNA: TGTGCCAGCAGCTTCTGGACAGGTAGCTCCTACGAGCAGTACTTC
CDR3: CASSFWTGSSYEQYF

size: medium-sized
D: .
V: TRBV20-1
J: TRBJ2-7
DNA: TGCAGTGCTAGAGGTCAGGGGCCCTACGAGCAGTACTTC
CDR3: CSARGQGPYEQYF

size: large
D: TRBD1
V: TRBV6-1
J: TRBJ2-7
DNA: TGTGCCAGCAGAGATACAAGGGGACAGGGGTTAACCTACGAGCAGTACTTC
CDR3: CASRDTRGQGLTYEQYF

size: medium-sized
D: .
V: TRBV5-1
J: TRBJ1-1
DNA: TGCGCCAGCAGCGCCGGGACAGAAGCTTTCTTT
CDR3: CASSAGTEAFF

size: medium-sized
D: .
V: TRBV7-9
J: TRBJ2-7
DNA: TGTGCCAGCAGCCCGAAAGAACCGACCTACGAGCAGTACTTC
CDR3: CASSPKEPTYEQYF

size: few
D: TRBD2
V: TRBV5-1
J: TRBJ2-5
DNA: TGCGCCAGCAGCTTCGGGACTAGCGGGGCCTTGACCCAGTACTTC
CDR3: CASSFGTSGALTQYF

size: .
D: TRBD1
V: TRBV7-2
J: TRBJ2-1
DNA: TGTGCCAGCAGAACCGGGACAGGGGGCTACAATGAGCAGTTCTTC
CDR3: CASRTGTGGYNEQFF

size: medium-sized
D: .
V: TRBV19
J: TRBJ1-2
DNA: TGTGCCAGTAGTATACTTACCTGGTATGGCTACACCTTC
CDR3: CASSILTWYGYTF

size: medium-sized
D: .
V: TRBV27
J: TRBJ1-4
DNA: TGTGCCAGCAGTTTATCCGGGACCTATAATGAAAAACTGTTTTTT
CDR3: CASSLSGTYNEKLFF

size: .
D: .
V: TRBV28
J: TRBJ2-7
DNA: TGTGCCAGCAGCAACGGACCCGGACTTAAGAGCTCCTACGAGCAGTACTTC
CDR3: CASSNGPGLKSSYEQYF